This T cell receptor beta chain appears in the sequencing data of a study of blood T cell repertoires in COVID-19. Losses at the gene ends were 5 bases for V and 4 bases for J; bases not matched to a gene: 5. The CDR3 runs 15 residues. Germline V gene lookup returns CDR1 MDHEN and CDR2 SYDVKM. TCRdb's table, derived via immunoSEQ multiplex PCR, lists solely in-frame clones and lacks some. The profile shows roughly 170,000 clones, 85% to 90% of them singletons. The chain combines TRBV28 with TRBJ1-4, with 9 bases aligning to TRBD1. This TCR was recovered from a man aged 70 or older with active or convalescent COVID-19. Material for sequencing was peripheral blood. The CDR3 loop is CASSPYRGHNEKLFF. CDR3 nucleotides: TGTGCCAGCAGTCCCTACAGGGGGCATAATGAAAAACTGTTTTTT.